The T cell receptor (beta chain) described here comes from a study of T-cell reconstitution after alpha-beta-depleted transplantation in children. Whole-study results and caveats: Surviving recipient T cells and thymic progenitors underlay high day-60 TCRbeta diversity in some patients. The main origin of T-cell counts and diversity one year after transplant was newly produced T cells. Two months or so post-transplant, alpha-beta T cells reportedly derived from several hundred expanded graft clones.

TCRbeta library construction was performed incorporating unique molecular identifiers. TCRdb re-called the PCR reads through MiXCR, storing one row per CDR3 protein. Of more than 400,000 distinct CDR3 sequences in the sample, about 10% are singletons; the top ten hold less than 15%. The CDR3 has 13 residues. V was cut by 3 bases and J by 5 bases, with 10 bases left in between. The germline V gene has CDR1 SGHTA and CDR2 FQGTGA. Regarding this clonotype: Its antigen is still unknown.

This clonotype was obtained from a female patient aged 2 to 10 who had a stem cell transplant for aplastic anemia, so the T cells may come from the graft donor. Material: PBMCs, mostly from graft donor cells, obtained 180 days after TCRalphabeta/CD19-depleted stem cell transplant. This chain joins TRBV7-3 and TRBJ1-1, with D hard to call. In nucleotides, the CDR3 is TGTGCCAGCAGCTTTAGATTGGAAACTGAAGCTTTCTTT. Encoded protein: CASSFRLETEAFF.